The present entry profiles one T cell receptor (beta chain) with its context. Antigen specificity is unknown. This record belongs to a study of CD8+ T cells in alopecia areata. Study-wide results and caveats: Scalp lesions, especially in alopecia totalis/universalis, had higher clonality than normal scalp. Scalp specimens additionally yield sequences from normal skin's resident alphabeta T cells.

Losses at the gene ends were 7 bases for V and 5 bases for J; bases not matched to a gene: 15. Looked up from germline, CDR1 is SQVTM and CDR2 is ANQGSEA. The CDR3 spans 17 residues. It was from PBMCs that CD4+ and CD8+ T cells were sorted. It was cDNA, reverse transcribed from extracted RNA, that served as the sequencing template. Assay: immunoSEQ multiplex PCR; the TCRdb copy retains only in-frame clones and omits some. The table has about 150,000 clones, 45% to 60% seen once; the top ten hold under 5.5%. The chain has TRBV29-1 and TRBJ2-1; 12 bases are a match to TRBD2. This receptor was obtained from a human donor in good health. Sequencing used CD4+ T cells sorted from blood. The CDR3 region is CSGGLGLAGGPDNEQFF. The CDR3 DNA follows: TGCAGCGGGGGTCTGGGTCTAGCGGGAGGGCCGGACAATGAGCAGTTCTTC.